This T cell receptor beta chain was found in a study of T-cell memory formation after mild COVID-19. The wider study: For the most part, TCR clusters were specific to one donor. Study-level findings and limits: The authors left the SARS-CoV-2 specificity of second-wave clones peaking on day 37 unconfirmed. CD4+ bias marked clones expanding day 15 to 37, unlike balanced contracting clones.

On this clonotype: Its antigen is unknown.

TCRdb recomputed calls from the 5' RACE reads with MiXCR, one row per CDR3 protein. The table has approximately 450,000 distinct CDR3 sequences, around a sixth seen once. The germline V gene has CDR1 KGHDR and CDR2 SFDVKD. The CDR3 loop spans 15 amino acids. With V trimmed by 7 bases and J by 7 bases, 13 bases remained unmatched. V and J are TRBV24-1 and TRBJ2-7, with 9 bases identical to TRBD1. The sample consisted of PBMCs or a T cell subset sorted from them (not recorded which). The source is an adult woman who had mild COVID-19 (a few samples of this study predate the infection). Cell type and time point are not known. CDR3 in amino acids: CATSPRGTGTPEQYF. The DNA of the CDR3 is TGTGCCACCAGCCCGCGGGGGACAGGGACTCCGGAGCAGTACTTC.